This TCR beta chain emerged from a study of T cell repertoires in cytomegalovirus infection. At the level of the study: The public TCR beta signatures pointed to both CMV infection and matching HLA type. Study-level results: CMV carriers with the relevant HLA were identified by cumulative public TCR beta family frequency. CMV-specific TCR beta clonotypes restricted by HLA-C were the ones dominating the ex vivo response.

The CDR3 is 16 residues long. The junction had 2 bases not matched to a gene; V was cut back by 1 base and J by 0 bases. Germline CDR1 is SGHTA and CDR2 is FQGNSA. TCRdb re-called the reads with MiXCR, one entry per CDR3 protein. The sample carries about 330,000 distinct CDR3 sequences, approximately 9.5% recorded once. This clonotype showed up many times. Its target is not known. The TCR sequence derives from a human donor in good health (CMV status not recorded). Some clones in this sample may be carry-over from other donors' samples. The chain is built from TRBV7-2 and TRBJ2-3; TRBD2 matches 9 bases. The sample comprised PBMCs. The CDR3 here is CASSLERGASTDTQYF. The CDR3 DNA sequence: TGTGCCAGCAGCTTAGAGCGGGGGGCTAGCACAGATACGCAGTATTTT.